One sample yielded the 10 T cell receptor beta chains listed below, sequenced in a study of vaccination and CD4 T cells after COVID-19. Treatment defined: approximately 10-day PBMC culture with coronavirus spike peptide pools or control peptides (ViraFEST assay). No antigens are known for them. Researchers used the Oncomine TCR Beta short-read assay to sequence DNA from cultured CD4+ T cells. TCRdb fed the PCR reads into MiXCR, producing one record per CDR3 protein. The sample lists some 7,400 distinct CDR3 sequences; around half were seen once. Source material: CD4+ T cells from blood, cultured in vitro. The receptors were sampled from a human donor who had recovered from COVID-19.

The chain uses TRBV28 and TRBJ2-2; no clear D. CDR1 and CDR2 from the germline V gene are MDHEN and SYDVKM. Trimming removed 3 bases from V and 7 bases from J, with 21 bases in between. CDR3 length: 17 residues. CDR3 in amino acids: CASSLEPSSRKGGELFF. Written as DNA, the CDR3 is TGTGCCAGCAGTTTGGAACCCTCGAGCCGCAAAGGCGGGGAGCTGTTTTTT.

V gene TRBV29-1 combines with J gene TRBJ2-5; D is unresolved. Per the germline V gene, CDR1 is SQVTM and CDR2 is ANQGSEA. V lost 4 bases to trimming and J lost 2 bases, with 8 bases between them. The CDR3 length is 12 residues. The CDR3 loop is CSVGEGQETQYF. In nucleotides, the CDR3 is TGCAGCGTTGGCGAAGGGCAAGAGACCCAGTACTTC.

The CDR3 spells CASSLSTDTQYF. The CDR3 DNA reads as TGTGCCAGCAGCCTAAGCACAGATACGCAGTATTTT. V is TRBV6-2 or TRBV6-3 and J is TRBJ2-3; D not resolved. The CDR3 is 12 residues long. Germline V gene data show CDR1 as MNHEY and CDR2 as SVGEGT. V dropped 6 bases and J dropped 0 bases, with 4 bases sitting between them.

This clonotype came up a few times. V and J are TRBV6-1 and TRBJ1-2; D is ambiguous. Germline CDR1 is MNHNS and CDR2 is SASEGT. V dropped 6 bases and J dropped 0 bases, with 2 bases sitting between them. The CDR3 loop spans 11 amino acids. CDR3 nucleotides: TGTGCCAGCAGGGCTAACTATGGCTACACCTTC. Protein product: CASRANYGYTF.

This rearrangement joins TRBV2 to TRBJ1-5; tentative D call: TRBD1 (5 bases). Trimming cost V 3 bases and J 0 bases, with 9 bases left between them. The germline V gene has CDR1 SNHLY and CDR2 FYNNEI. This CDR3 is 15 amino acids long. The CDR3 is CASSETVYSNQPQHF. The CDR3 DNA reads TGTGCCAGCAGTGAGACAGTTTATAGCAATCAGCCCCAGCATTTT.

The genes are TRBV19 and TRBJ2-7, with D perhaps TRBD2 (7 bases). Germline assignment: CDR1 LNHDA and CDR2 SQIVND (reference sequence). V was clipped by 4 bases and J by 1 base, with 14 bases between them. CDR3 length equals 15 residues. CDR3 amino acids: CASSKNREGSYEQYF. DNA of the CDR3: TGTGCCAGTAGTAAAAACAGGGAGGGGTCCTACGAGCAGTACTTC.

This clonotype was seen a few times. The chain combines TRBV11-1 with TRBJ2-7, with 7 bases fitting TRBD2. Germline V gene lookup returns CDR1 SGHAT and CDR2 FQDESV (reference sequence). This CDR3 is 18 amino acids long. Unmatched junction bases numbered 16, after V lost 5 bases and J lost 0 bases. The CDR3 loop is CASSLRASGNSFSYEQYF. CDR3 nucleotides: TGTGCCAGCAGCCTGCGGGCTAGCGGCAACTCTTTCTCCTACGAGCAGTACTTC.

This clonotype has a handful of counts. The V call is TRBV20-1, the J call TRBJ1-4; 7 bases are shared with TRBD1. This CDR3 comprises 13 residues. V was clipped by 1 base and J by 7 bases; unmatched bases: 3. CDR1 and CDR2 from the germline V gene are DFQATT and SNEGSKA (reference sequence). As DNA, the CDR3 is TGCAGTGCTAGAGTACGACAGGGTGAAAAACTGTTTTTT. Its protein is CSARVRQGEKLFF.

J is TRBJ2-7 and V is TRBV2; 11 bases are shared with TRBD2. This CDR3 spans 13 amino acids. Germline CDR1 SNHLY, CDR2 FYNNEI. V lost 6 bases to trimming and J lost 5 bases; unmatched junction nucleotides: 3. This CDR3 reads CASSGLAGNEQYF. The CDR3 DNA reads as TGTGCCAGCAGCGGACTAGCGGGCAACGAGCAGTACTTC.

V gene TRBV7-2 combines with J gene TRBJ1-1; D gene unclear. The V gene lost 4 bases and the J gene lost 0 bases, with 9 bases spanning the gap. Germline CDR1 SGHTA, CDR2 FQGNSA. The CDR3 totals 14 residues. As DNA, the CDR3 is TGTGCCAGCAGCTCCGGACGGCTGAACACTGAAGCTTTCTTT. Protein product: CASSSGRLNTEAFF.